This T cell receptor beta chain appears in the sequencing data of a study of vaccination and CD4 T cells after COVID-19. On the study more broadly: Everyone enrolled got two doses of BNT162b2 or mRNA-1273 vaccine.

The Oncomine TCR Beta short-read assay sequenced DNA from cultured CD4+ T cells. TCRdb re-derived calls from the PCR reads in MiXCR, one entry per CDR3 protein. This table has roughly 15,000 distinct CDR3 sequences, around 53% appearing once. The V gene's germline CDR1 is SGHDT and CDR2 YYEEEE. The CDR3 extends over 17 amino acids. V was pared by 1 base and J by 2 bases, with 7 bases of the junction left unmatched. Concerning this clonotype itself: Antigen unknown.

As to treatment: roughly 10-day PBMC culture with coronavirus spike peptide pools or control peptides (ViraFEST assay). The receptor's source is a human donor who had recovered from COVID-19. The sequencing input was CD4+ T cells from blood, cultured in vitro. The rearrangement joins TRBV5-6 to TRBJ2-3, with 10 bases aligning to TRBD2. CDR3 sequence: CASSLLAGVGDTDTQYF. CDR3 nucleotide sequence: TGTGCCAGCAGCTTGCTAGCGGGAGTTGGAGACACAGATACGCAGTATTTT. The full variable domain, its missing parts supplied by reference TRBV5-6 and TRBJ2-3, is DAGVTQSPTHLIKTRGQQVTLRCSPKSGHDTVSWYQQALGQGPQFIFQYYEEEERQRGNFPDRFSGHQFPNYSSELNVNALLLGDSALYLCASSLLAGVGDTDTQYFGPGTRLTVL.